The 23 T cell receptor beta chains listed next were all sequenced from one sample in a study of cytomegalovirus exposure and HLA in healthy donors (dated 2017 in TCRdb). The receptor library was made with the immunoSEQ multiplex PCR assay. A mixture of 60 forward primers for TCR Vbeta segments and 13 reverse primers for TCR Jbeta segments was used in the multiplex PCR. The source is immuneACCESS, and TCRdb retained only in-frame sequences with V and J called. Part of the clones is not carried over; for the studies checked, unresolved V genes explain less than half of this, and the remainder is unexplained. This sample gives under 150,000 clones in total; 81% of them show up just once. The ten top clones hold about 0.7% of the sample. Specimen: PBMCs. The receptor source for this set is a man younger than 30 in good health and CMV-seronegative.

V usage is TRBV27 and J usage is TRBJ1-1, with D perhaps matching TRBD1 (5 bases). Germline V gene lookup returns CDR1 MNHEY and CDR2 SMNVEV (reference sequence). The CDR3 contains 10 residues. V was shortened by 8 bases and J by 5 bases, with 6 bases between the two germline ends. CDR3 coding DNA: TGTGCCAGCGGGGGGACTGAAGCTTTCTTT. Amino acids: CASGGTEAFF.

The chain couples TRBV27 to TRBJ1-1; TRBD1 aligns across 7 bases. The V segment lost 6 bases and the J segment 3 bases; nucleotides outside the gene matches: 7. The CDR3 runs 14 residues. Germline lookup yields CDR1 MNHEY and CDR2 SMNVEV (reference sequence). The CDR3 here is CASRVTGRHTEAFF. The CDR3 DNA is TGTGCCAGCAGAGTGACAGGGAGGCACACTGAAGCTTTCTTT.

The chain couples TRBV5-1 to TRBJ1-1, with 8 positions matching TRBD1. Germline V gene sequence: CDR1 SGHRS, CDR2 YFSETQ. V was pared by 3 bases and J by 4 bases, with 2 bases of the junction left unmatched. The CDR3 runs 13 residues. The CDR3 here is CASSSTGGTEAFF. The CDR3 DNA is TGCGCCAGCAGCTCCACAGGGGGCACTGAAGCTTTCTTT. The whole variable domain, remainder taken from reference TRBV5-1 and TRBJ1-1, is KAGVTQTPRYLIKTRGQQVTLSCSPISGHRSVSWYQQTPGQGLQFLFEYFSETQRNKGNFPGRFSGRQFSNSRSEMNVSTLELGDSALYLCASSSTGGTEAFFGQGTRLTVV.

The genes are TRBV7-3 and TRBJ1-2; D unclear. The CDR3 is 16 amino acids. Trimming took 1 base from V and 3 from J, leaving 15 bases between them. The V gene's germline CDR1 is SGHTA and CDR2 FQGTGA. The CDR3 bases are TGTGCCAGCAGCTTAAGAACTGGAGACGGCCACTATGGCTACACCTTC. Translated: CASSLRTGDGHYGYTF.

The V gene is TRBV2, the J gene TRBJ2-4; 9 nucleotides line up with TRBD2. The germline CDR1 and CDR2 sequences are SNHLY and FYNNEI. The CDR3 totals 16 residues. With 2 bases clipped from V and 8 bases from J, the junction kept 10 bases outside the gene matches. CDR3 coding DNA: TGTGCCAGCAGTGAATTAGCGGGGGCCTCAGAGGACATTCAGTACTTC. Translation: CASSELAGASEDIQYF.

The chain recombines TRBV7-8 with TRBJ1-1, with D uncertain. CDR1 is SGHVS and CDR2 is FQNEAQ in the germline V gene. The CDR3 sequence is 15 residues long. V was cut by 3 bases and J by 1 base, with 12 bases left in between. This chain's CDR3 is CASSLRSTANTEAFF. The CDR3 DNA sequence: TGTGCCAGCAGCTTGAGATCAACAGCGAACACTGAAGCTTTCTTT.

The sample holds a few counts of this clone. The chain uses TRBV6-1 and TRBJ2-1, with 11 nucleotides matching TRBD1. The CDR3 totals 16 residues. The germline V gene has CDR1 MNHNS and CDR2 SASEGT. The junction had 7 bases not matched to a gene; V was cut back by 3 bases and J by 6 bases. Written as DNA, the CDR3 is TGTGCCAGCAGTGATTCCCCCGGGACAGGGGGCAATGAGCAGTTCTTC. It specifies CASSDSPGTGGNEQFF.

This clone was recorded once. This chain connects TRBV9 to TRBJ2-2; 10 bases match TRBD2. Germline CDR1 SGDLS, CDR2 YYNGEE. The CDR3 consists of 16 residues. The V gene end was trimmed by 0 bases and the J gene end by 4 bases; junction bases not matched to a gene: 3. The CDR3 region has the DNA TGTGCCAGCAGCGTAGTTAGCGGGGGGCTCACCGGGGAGCTGTTTTTT. This sequence encodes CASSVVSGGLTGELFF.

Only a few counts were recorded for this clone. CDR3 bases: TGTGCCACCAGCCCAATGCGGGTTAGCACAGATACGCAGTATTTT. Translated: CATSPMRVSTDTQYF. The chain recombines TRBV15 with TRBJ2-3; TRBD2 is a possible D gene (5 bases). The V gene's germline CDR1 is LNHNV and CDR2 YYDKDF (reference sequence). This CDR3 is 15 amino acids long. V shed 5 bases and J shed 0 bases, with 12 bases lying between them.

This chain uses TRBV11-3 with TRBJ2-7; D uncertain. The ends were cut back, 1 base at V and 5 bases at J, with 9 bases in the middle. CDR1 and CDR2 (germline): SGHNT, YENEEA. CDR3 size: 13 residues. The CDR3, as DNA: TGTGCCAGCAGCTTAGGGGCAGGCCACGAGCAGTACTTC. Its protein is CASSLGAGHEQYF. Full variable domain (remainder filled in from reference TRBV11-3 and TRBJ2-7): EAGVVQSPRYKIIEKKQPVAFWCNPISGHNTLYWYLQNLGQGPELLIRYENEEAVDDSQLPKDRFSAERLKGVDSTLKIQPAELGDSAVYLCASSLGAGHEQYFGPGTRLTVT.

CDR3 protein: CASSLVDSLRKTQYF. DNA for the CDR3: TGTGCCAGCAGCTTGGTGGATTCGTTGCGGAAGACCCAGTACTTC. The chain links TRBV5-4 to TRBJ2-5; D not certain. Trimming cost V 0 bases and J 6 bases, with 15 bases left between them. The CDR3 covers 15 residues. Germline CDR1 and CDR2: SGHNT and YYREEE (reference sequence). Filled out from reference TRBV5-4 and TRBJ2-5, the complete variable domain reads ETGVTQSPTHLIKTRGQQVTLRCSSQSGHNTVSWYQQALGQGPQFIFQYYREEENGRGNFPPRFSGLQFPNYSSELNVNALELDDSALYLCASSLVDSLRKTQYFGPGTRLLVL.

The chain employs TRBV9 and TRBJ2-2; 8 bases map to TRBD2. Looked up from germline, CDR1 is SGDLS and CDR2 is YYNGEE. V lost 4 bases and J lost 4; bases outside the gene matches: 18. The CDR3 extends over 19 amino acids. This CDR3 is CASSPRTGTRVPATGELFF. Here the CDR3 DNA reads TGTGCCAGCAGCCCCCGGACCGGGACTAGAGTGCCGGCCACCGGGGAGCTGTTTTTT.

The chain recombines TRBV23-1 with TRBJ1-1, with D perhaps TRBD1 (6 bases). TRBV23-1 is an ORF for which the function is uncertain. V shed 2 bases and J shed 2 bases, with 24 bases lying between them. The CDR3 loop spans 19 amino acids. CDR3 DNA: TGCGCCAGCAGTCAAAACCCCCTAGCACAGGGTAGAGGCAACACTGAAGCTTTCTTT. Its protein is CASSQNPLAQGRGNTEAFF.

This chain links TRBV6-5 with TRBJ1-2; TRBD1 matches at 7 bases. V trimming: 7 bases; J trimming: 5 bases; junction bases outside the gene matches: 10. Germline CDR1 reads MNHEY; CDR2 reads SVGAGI. CDR3 length: 14 amino acids. DNA of the CDR3: TGTGCCAGCACTTTTCGGGGCAGGGGGTATGGCTACACCTTC. The encoded protein is CASTFRGRGYGYTF.

The chain has TRBV7-9 and TRBJ2-3; 7 bases match TRBD1. There are 15 residues in the CDR3. Trimming took 4 bases from V and 3 from J; bases not matched to a gene: 7. Per germline, CDR1 SEHNR and CDR2 FQNEAQ (reference sequence). CDR3 coding DNA: TGTGCCAGCAGCTATGAGGGGGCAGGTACAGATACGCAGTATTTT. The encoded protein is CASSYEGAGTDTQYF.

The chain combines TRBV28 with TRBJ2-1; 7 bases map to TRBD2. The CDR3 extends over 16 amino acids. The junction had 13 bases not matched to a gene; V was cut back by 2 bases and J by 9 bases. CDR1 is MDHEN, CDR2 SYDVKM, per germline. The CDR3 spells CASSLVGGGFLSEQFF. CDR3 in DNA: TGTGCCAGCAGTTTAGTTGGGGGAGGGTTTCTGAGTGAGCAGTTCTTC.

The chain joins TRBV6-4 to TRBJ1-2, with D maybe TRBD1 (6 bases). CDR3 length equals 17 residues. Between the trimmed V and J ends, which lost 4 bases and 5 bases, there was a span of 23 bases. The germline CDR1 and CDR2 sequences are MRHNA and SNTAGT. CDR3 nucleotide sequence: TGTGCCAGCAGTGGTGAACAGGGCCCGGAAGGGCGTTATGGCTACACCTTC. Amino acids: CASSGEQGPEGRYGYTF.

On this clone itself: The same CDR3 also results from other DNA sequences found in this sample. V and J are TRBV6-5 and TRBJ1-3, with a possible D match to TRBD1 (5 bases). CDR3 length equals 14 residues. V was trimmed by 2 bases and J by 1 base, leaving 6 bases between them. Looked up from germline, CDR1 is MNHEY and CDR2 is SVGAGI. The DNA for the CDR3 is TGTGCCAGCAGTTACGCAGGGTCTGGAAACACCATATATTTT. Translated: CASSYAGSGNTIYF.

V usage is TRBV10-2 and J usage is TRBJ1-4; D is possibly TRBD1 (5 bases). CDR1 WSHSY and CDR2 SAAADI come from the germline V gene. This CDR3 is 15 amino acids long. V dropped 0 bases and J dropped 0 bases, with 5 bases sitting between them. This CDR3 is CASSESGATNEKLFF. CDR3 DNA: TGCGCCAGCAGTGAGTCAGGGGCAACTAATGAAAAACTGTTTTTT.

The chain's CDR3 is CASSQVLEGTYEQYF. The DNA of the CDR3 is TGTGCCAGCAGCCAAGTGTTGGAGGGAACCTACGAGCAGTACTTC. The V gene is TRBV4-2, the J gene TRBJ2-7, with a weak D call TRBD2 (6 bases). The CDR3 spans 15 residues. With 1 base removed from V and 2 bases from J, the gap between germline ends came to 12 bases. Germline lookup yields CDR1 LGHNA and CDR2 YNFKEQ.

CDR3 loop: CASSHRQGSIYNEQFF. In DNA form, the CDR3 reads TGTGCCAGCAGCCATCGACAGGGTTCCATTTACAATGAGCAGTTCTTC. The chain has TRBV28 and TRBJ2-1, with 7 bases fitting TRBD1. Germline V gives CDR1 MDHEN, CDR2 SYDVKM. The CDR3 covers 16 residues. V was pared by 6 bases and J by 4 bases, with 12 bases of the junction left unmatched.

This clone appeared a few times. The chain employs TRBV4-3 and TRBJ1-1; D may be TRBD1 (6 bases). The CDR3 is 15 amino acids. CDR1 and CDR2 from the germline V gene are LGHNA and YSLEER. V was trimmed by 1 base and J by 7 bases, leaving 16 bases between them. The CDR3 DNA reads as TGCGCCAGCAGCCAAGCTTTGGACAGCTTAAATGAAGCTTTCTTT. The encoded protein is CASSQALDSLNEAFF.

The chain links TRBV14 to TRBJ1-4; D gene unclear. There are 14 residues in the CDR3. Germline V lookup: CDR1 SGHDN, CDR2 FVKESK. V lost 4 bases, J lost 7 bases, and 13 bases lay in between. The CDR3 loop is CASSPVLTGEKLFF. The CDR3 coding sequence is TGTGCCAGCAGCCCAGTCCTGACTGGTGAAAAACTGTTTTTT. The full variable domain, its missing parts supplied by reference TRBV14 and TRBJ1-4, is EAGVTQFPSHSVIEKGQTVTLRCDPISGHDNLYWYRRVMGKEIKFLLHFVKESKQDESGMPNNRFLAERTGGTYSTLKVQPAELEDSGVYFCASSPVLTGEKLFFGSGTQLSVL.